This entry is about one T cell receptor (beta chain). Its antigen is not known. These data are taken from a study of cytomegalovirus exposure and HLA in healthy donors. Study background: Around 77 million unique TCRs from HLA-typed donors made up an early data release.

The study's findings and limits: By a later analysis, the bulk of CMV-associated TCR beta chains appeared HLA-restricted.

Amplification used 60 Vbeta primers and 13 Jbeta primers. Generated by immunoSEQ multiplex PCR, the TCRdb table keeps only in-frame clones and is missing some. The repertoire holds tens of thousands of clones, about two thirds seen once, with roughly a fifth in the top ten. The V and J ends lost 1 base and 3 bases respectively, with 13 bases between them. CDR3 length equals 15 residues. Germline V gene lookup returns CDR1 LGHNA and CDR2 YSLEER. The chain carries TRBV4-3 and TRBJ2-7, with D perhaps matching TRBD1 (6 bases). Specimen: PBMCs. The TCR comes from an older woman in good health and CMV-seropositive. The CDR3 region has the DNA TGCGCCAGCAGCCAAGCCAGCACAGGGATCTACGAGCAGTACTTC. It is translated as CASSQASTGIYEQYF.